This entry features one T cell receptor beta chain sequence. The sample belongs to a study of blood T cells in healthy people across ages. CDR1 and CDR2 (germline): LNHDA, SQIVND (reference sequence). This CDR3 has 15 residues. Trimming at V came to 3 bases and at J to 6 bases, leaving 10 bases not matched to a gene. The total RNA that was extracted per sample amounted to at least 5 micrograms. Alongside a J-beta primer mix, a sample-barcoded 5' primer served in a second PCR lasting 7 to 11 cycles. Sequencing recovered at least 2.5 million CDR3-containing paired-end reads from each sample. TCRdb used MiXCR to reprocess the 5' RACE reads, holding one entry per CDR3 protein. The top ten hold around 10% of the sample, which has roughly 500,000 distinct CDR3 sequences, about 24% seen once. The data also belong to a second study, concerning T cells of mothers and their children.

The sample comprised blood. The TCR was taken from a boy younger than 18 in good health. This chain uses TRBV19 with TRBJ1-2; the match to TRBD1 covers 7 bases. The CDR3 loop is CASSMGGQMPHGYTF. In nucleotides, the CDR3 is TGTGCCAGTAGTATGGGGGGACAGATGCCCCATGGCTACACCTTC.